The present T cell receptor beta chain was sequenced within a study of CD8 T cells in Susac syndrome. With random hexamers, reverse transcription was performed on about 0.5 to 1 ug of RNA. TCRdb independently ran MiXCR on the immunoSEQ multiplex PCR reads; one entry per CDR3 protein. The table records 100,000 to 150,000 distinct CDR3 sequences, about 92% of them present only once. CDR1 is SGDLS, CDR2 YYNGEE, per germline. This CDR3 is built from 14 residues. V was trimmed by 4 bases and J by 6 bases, leaving 11 bases between them. V is TRBV9 and J is TRBJ1-6; possibly TRBD1 for D (5 bases). The sequenced sample was CD4+ T cells from PBMCs. This TCR came from a human donor with multiple sclerosis. In DNA, the CDR3 is TGTGCCAGCAGCTCACAGGTCTTTAATTCACCCCTCCACTTT. Translating gives CASSSQVFNSPLHF.